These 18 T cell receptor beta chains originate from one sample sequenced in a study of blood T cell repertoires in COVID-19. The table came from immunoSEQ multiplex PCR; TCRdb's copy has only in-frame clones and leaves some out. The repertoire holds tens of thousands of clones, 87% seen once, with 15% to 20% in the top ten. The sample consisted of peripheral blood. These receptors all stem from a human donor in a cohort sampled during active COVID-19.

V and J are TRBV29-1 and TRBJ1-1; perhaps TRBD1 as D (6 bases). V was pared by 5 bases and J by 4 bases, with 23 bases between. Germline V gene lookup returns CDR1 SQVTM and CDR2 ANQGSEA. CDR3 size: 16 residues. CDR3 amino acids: CSVQSGTLPLSTEAFF. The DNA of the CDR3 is TGCAGCGTTCAGTCCGGGACACTCCCCTTGAGCACTGAAGCTTTCTTT.

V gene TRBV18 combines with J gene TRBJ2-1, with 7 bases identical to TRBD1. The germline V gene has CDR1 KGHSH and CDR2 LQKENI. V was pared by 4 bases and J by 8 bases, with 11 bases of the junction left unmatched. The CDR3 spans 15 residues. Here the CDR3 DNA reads TGTGCCAGCTCACAATCAGGACAGGCAGGCGATGAGCAGTTCTTC. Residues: CASSQSGQAGDEQFF.

The CDR3 nucleotides read TGTGCCAGCAGCGACCGCCGCGGGGGTCAAGAGACCCAGTACTTC. This gives the protein CASSDRRGGQETQYF. The chain has TRBV7-2 and TRBJ2-5; 7 bases match TRBD2. CDR3 length: 15 amino acids. The J segment lost 2 bases and the V segment lost 5 bases, leaving 8 bases of the junction unmatched. Germline V CDR1 and CDR2: SGHTA, FQGNSA.

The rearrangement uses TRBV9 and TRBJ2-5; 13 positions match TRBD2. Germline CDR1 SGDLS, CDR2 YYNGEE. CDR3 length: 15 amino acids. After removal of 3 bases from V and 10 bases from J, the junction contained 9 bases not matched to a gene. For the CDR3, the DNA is TGTGCCAGCAGCGCGGGGACTAGCGGGGCCGGGGACCAGTACTTC. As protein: CASSAGTSGAGDQYF. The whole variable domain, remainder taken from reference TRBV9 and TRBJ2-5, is DSGVTQTPKHLITATGQRVTLRCSPRSGDLSVYWYQQSLDQGLQFLIQYYNGEERAKGNILERFSAQQFPDLHSELNLSSLELGDSALYFCASSAGTSGAGDQYFGPGTRLLVL.

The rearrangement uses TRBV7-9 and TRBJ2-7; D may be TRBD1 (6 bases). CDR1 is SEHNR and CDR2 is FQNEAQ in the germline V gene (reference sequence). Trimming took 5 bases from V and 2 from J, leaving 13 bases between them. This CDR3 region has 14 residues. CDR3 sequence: CASSQGSGPYEQYF. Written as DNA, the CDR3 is TGTGCCAGCAGCCAGGGGTCAGGACCCTACGAGCAGTACTTC.

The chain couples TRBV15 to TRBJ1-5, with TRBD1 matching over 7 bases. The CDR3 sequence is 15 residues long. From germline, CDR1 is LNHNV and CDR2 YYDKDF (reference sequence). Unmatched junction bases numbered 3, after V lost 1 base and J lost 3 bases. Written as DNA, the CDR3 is TGTGCCACCAGCAGAGGAGGGGGCTCCAATCAGCCCCAGCATTTT. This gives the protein CATSRGGGSNQPQHF.

This CDR3 is CAWSVEQLNSPLHF. In DNA, the CDR3 is TGTGCCTGGAGTGTCGAACAGCTGAATTCACCCCTCCACTTT. V gene TRBV30 combines with J gene TRBJ1-6; D not resolved. Trimming left V 0 bases short and J 7 bases short, with 10 bases between. CDR1 and CDR2 (germline): GTSNPN, SVGIG (reference sequence). CDR3 length equals 14 residues.

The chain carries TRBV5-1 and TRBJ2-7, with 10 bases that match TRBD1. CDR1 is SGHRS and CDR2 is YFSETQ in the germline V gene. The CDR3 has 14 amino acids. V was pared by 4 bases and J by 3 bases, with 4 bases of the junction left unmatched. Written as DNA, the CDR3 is TGCGCCAGCAGCGTGGGACAGGGGATCTACGAGCAGTACTTC. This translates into CASSVGQGIYEQYF.

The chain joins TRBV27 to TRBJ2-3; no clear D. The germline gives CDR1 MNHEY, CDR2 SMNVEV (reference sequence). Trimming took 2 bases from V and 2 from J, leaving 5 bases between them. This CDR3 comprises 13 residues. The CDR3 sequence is CASSLDNTDTQYF. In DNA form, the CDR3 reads TGTGCCAGCAGTTTAGACAACACAGATACGCAGTATTTT.

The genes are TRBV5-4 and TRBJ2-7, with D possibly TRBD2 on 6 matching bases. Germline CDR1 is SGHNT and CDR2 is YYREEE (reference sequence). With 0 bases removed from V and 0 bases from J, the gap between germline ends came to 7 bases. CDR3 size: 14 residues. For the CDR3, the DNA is TGTGCCAGCAGCTTGGTCGGGAGCTCCTACGAGCAGTACTTC. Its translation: CASSLVGSSYEQYF.

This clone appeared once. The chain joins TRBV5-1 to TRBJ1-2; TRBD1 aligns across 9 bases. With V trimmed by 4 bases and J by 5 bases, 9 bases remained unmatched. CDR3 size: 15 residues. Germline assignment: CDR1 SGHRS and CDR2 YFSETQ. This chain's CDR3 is CASSINRGLGYGYTF. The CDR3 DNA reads TGCGCCAGCAGCATTAACAGGGGGCTGGGATATGGCTACACCTTC.

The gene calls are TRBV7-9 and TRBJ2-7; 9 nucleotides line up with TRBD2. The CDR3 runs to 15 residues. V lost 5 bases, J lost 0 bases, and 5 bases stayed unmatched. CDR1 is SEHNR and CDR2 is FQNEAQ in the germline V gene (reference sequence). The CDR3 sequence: CASSLNSGSSYEQYF. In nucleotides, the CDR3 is TGTGCCAGCAGCCTCAATAGCGGGAGCTCCTACGAGCAGTACTTC.

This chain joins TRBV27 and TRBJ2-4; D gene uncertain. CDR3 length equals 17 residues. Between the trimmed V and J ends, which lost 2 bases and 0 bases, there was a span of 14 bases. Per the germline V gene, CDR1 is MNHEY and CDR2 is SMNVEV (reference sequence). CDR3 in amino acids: CASSLRPVAVAKNIQYF. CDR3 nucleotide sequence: TGTGCCAGCAGTTTAAGGCCTGTGGCGGTAGCCAAAAACATTCAGTACTTC.

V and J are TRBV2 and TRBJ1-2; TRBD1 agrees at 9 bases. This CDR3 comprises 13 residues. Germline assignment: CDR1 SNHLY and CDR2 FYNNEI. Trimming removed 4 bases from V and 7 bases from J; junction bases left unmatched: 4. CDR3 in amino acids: CASSARTGVGYTF. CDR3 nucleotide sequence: TGTGCCAGCAGTGCCCGGACAGGGGTTGGCTACACCTTC.

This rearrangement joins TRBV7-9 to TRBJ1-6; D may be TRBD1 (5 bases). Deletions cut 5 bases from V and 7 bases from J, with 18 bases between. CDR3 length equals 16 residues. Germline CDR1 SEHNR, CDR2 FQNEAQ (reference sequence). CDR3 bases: TGTGCCAGCAGCCTTGGAATTCGGGGGGGGAATTCACCCCTCCACTTT. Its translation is CASSLGIRGGNSPLHF.

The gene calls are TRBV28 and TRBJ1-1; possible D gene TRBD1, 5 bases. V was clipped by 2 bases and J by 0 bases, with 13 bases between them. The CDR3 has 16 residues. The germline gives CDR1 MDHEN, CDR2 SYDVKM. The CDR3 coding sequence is TGTGCCAGCAGTTTAGGAGGGGCTGGGTTGAACACTGAAGCTTTCTTT. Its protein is CASSLGGAGLNTEAFF.

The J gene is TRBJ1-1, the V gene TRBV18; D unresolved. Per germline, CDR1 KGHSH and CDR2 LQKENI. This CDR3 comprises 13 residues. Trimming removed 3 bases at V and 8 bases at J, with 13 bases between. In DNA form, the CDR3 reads TGTGCCAGCTCACCGGGAGGCTTCTTGGAAGCTTTCTTT. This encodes CASSPGGFLEAFF. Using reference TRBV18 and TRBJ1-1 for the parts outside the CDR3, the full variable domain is NAGVMQNPRHLVRRRGQEARLRCSPMKGHSHVYWYRQLPEEGLKFMVYLQKENIIDESGMPKERFSAEFPKEGPSILRIQQVVRGDSAAYFCASSPGGFLEAFFGQGTRLTVV.

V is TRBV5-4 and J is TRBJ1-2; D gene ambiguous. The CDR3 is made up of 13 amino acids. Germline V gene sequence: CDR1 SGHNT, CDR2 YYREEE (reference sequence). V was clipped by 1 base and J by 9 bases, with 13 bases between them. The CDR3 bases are TGTGCCAGCAGCTTGTCTCGGTCGGAGAGCTACACCTTC. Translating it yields CASSLSRSESYTF.